The 20 T cell receptor beta chains presented below share a single source sample, sequenced in a study of blood T cell repertoires in COVID-19. The repertoire was sequenced with immunoSEQ multiplex PCR; TCRdb's copy has only in-frame clones and lacks some. The sample consists of a few hundred thousand clones, roughly 88% of them appearing once. The sequenced material came from peripheral blood. These receptors all come from a man aged 18 to 29 with active or convalescent COVID-19.

The V call is TRBV2, the J call TRBJ1-1; D gene ambiguous. The V end lost 9 bases, the J end lost 0 bases, and 14 bases lay between the germline ends. The CDR3 consists of 14 residues. The germline gives CDR1 SNHLY, CDR2 FYNNEI. As DNA, the CDR3 is TGTGCCAGTAGAACTCGCCTTATGAACACTGAAGCTTTCTTT. This translates into CASRTRLMNTEAFF. The whole variable domain, remainder taken from reference TRBV2 and TRBJ1-1, is EPEVTQTPSHQVTQMGQEVILRCVPISNHLYFYWYRQILGQKVEFLVSFYNNEISEKSEIFDDQFSVERPDGSNFTLKIRSTKLEDSAMYFCASRTRLMNTEAFFGQGTRLTVV.

The chain recombines TRBV19 with TRBJ2-7; D unresolved. The V end lost 1 base, the J end lost 4 bases, and 11 bases lay between the germline ends. The V gene's germline CDR1 is LNHDA and CDR2 SQIVND (reference sequence). This CDR3 has 14 residues. The CDR3 DNA reads TGTGCCAGTAGTATAGCGACGGGTATATACGAGCAGTACTTC. Protein product: CASSIATGIYEQYF.

CDR3 in amino acids: CASSYSSTVYGYTF. CDR3 DNA: TGTGCCAGCAGTTACTCGAGCACAGTCTATGGCTACACCTTC. The V gene is TRBV6-2 or TRBV6-3, the J gene TRBJ1-2; the D is unclear. With 0 bases removed from V and 4 bases from J, the gap between germline ends came to 9 bases. CDR1 and CDR2 from the germline V gene are MNHEY and SVGEGT. CDR3 length: 14 amino acids.

This chain joins TRBV19 and TRBJ2-3; the match to TRBD2 covers 12 bases. This CDR3 has 16 residues. Germline CDR1 and CDR2: LNHDA and SQIVND (reference sequence). The V gene end was trimmed by 4 bases and the J gene end by 6 bases; junction bases not matched to a gene: 8. This CDR3 reads CASSNLAGGGADTQYF. In DNA form, the CDR3 reads TGTGCCAGTAGTAATCTAGCGGGGGGGGGCGCGGATACGCAGTATTTT.

CDR3 sequence reads: CASSWDSNHYSNQPQHF. CDR3 DNA sequence: TGTGCCAGTAGTTGGGACAGTAACCACTATAGCAATCAGCCCCAGCATTTT. The V call is TRBV19, the J call TRBJ1-5, with 7 bases matching TRBD1. V gave up 5 bases and J gave up 0 bases; unmatched junction bases: 10. Germline CDR1 LNHDA, CDR2 SQIVND (reference sequence). The CDR3 covers 17 residues.

This clone appeared a few times. The rearrangement joins TRBV4-2 to TRBJ1-6; the match to TRBD1 covers 11 bases. Germline CDR1 and CDR2: LGHNA and YNFKEQ. Germline trimming cut 4 bases from V and 13 bases from J; bases unmatched to any gene: 9. There are 15 residues in the CDR3. The CDR3, as DNA: TGTGCCAGCAGCCCGCCGGGACAGGGGGGAATTCCCCTCCACTTT. As protein: CASSPPGQGGIPLHF.

V and J are TRBV6-5 and TRBJ2-7; the match to TRBD1 covers 11 bases. J lost 7 bases, V lost 6 bases, and 8 bases had no gene match. Germline CDR1 and CDR2: MNHEY and SVGAGI. CDR3 length equals 14 residues. The CDR3 here is CASRPGQGAKEQYF. As DNA, the CDR3 is TGTGCCAGCAGACCCGGACAGGGGGCGAAGGAGCAGTACTTC.

The genes are TRBV19 and TRBJ1-5; D perhaps matches TRBD1 (6 bases). Germline CDR1 is LNHDA and CDR2 is SQIVND (reference sequence). Trimming pared 4 bases from V and 2 bases from J, leaving 18 bases between. The CDR3 is 17 residues long. The CDR3: CASSRTAPRGGNQPQHF. The CDR3 DNA reads as TGTGCCAGTAGTAGGACAGCTCCAAGAGGAGGCAATCAGCCCCAGCATTTT.

The rearrangement links TRBV5-1 to TRBJ1-2; a weak D match, TRBD1 (5 bases). The length of the CDR3 is 17 residues. The germline V and J ends were trimmed by 0 bases and 5 bases, with 20 bases remaining between them. Germline V lookup: CDR1 SGHRS, CDR2 YFSETQ. CDR3 bases: TGCGCCAGCAGCTTGGGGGGTGGGGCCCGCCTTAATTATGGCTACACCTTC. Residues: CASSLGGGARLNYGYTF.

The rearrangement uses TRBV1 and TRBJ2-1; TRBD2, as called in the table, went unchecked against the DNA. TRBV1 is listed as a pseudogene. CDR3 length: 16 amino acids. In DNA form, the CDR3 reads TGCACCAGCAGCCAAGATACCGGGACTAGCGTCAATGAGCAGTTCTTC. The encoded protein is CTSSQDTGTSVNEQFF.

The chain links TRBV5-1 to TRBJ1-2; D not resolved. The germline gives CDR1 SGHRS, CDR2 YFSETQ. The CDR3 has 11 residues. Trimming stripped 5 bases from V and 7 bases from J, with 9 bases between. CDR3 DNA: TGCGCCAGCAGTAACCGCAGTGGCTACACCTTC. This gives the protein CASSNRSGYTF.

The CDR3 here is CASSYSTGLGGDGYTF. The CDR3 DNA follows: TGTGCCAGCAGTTACTCGACAGGGCTAGGTGGTGATGGCTACACCTTC. The gene calls are TRBV6-6 and TRBJ1-2; 7 nucleotides agree with TRBD1. The V gene end was trimmed by 0 bases and the J gene end by 6 bases; junction bases not matched to a gene: 10. This CDR3 spans 16 amino acids. Germline V lookup: CDR1 MNHNY, CDR2 SVGAGI (reference sequence).

The V call is TRBV10-3, the J call TRBJ1-1; the match to TRBD1 covers 7 bases. Germline CDR1 is ENHRY and CDR2 is SYGVKD. With 2 bases clipped from V and 4 bases from J, the junction kept 7 bases outside the gene matches. The CDR3 runs 15 residues. The CDR3 sequence: CAISETHRGPTEAFF. The CDR3 DNA is TGTGCCATCAGTGAGACTCACAGGGGACCCACTGAAGCTTTCTTT.

J is TRBJ2-7 and V is TRBV2; tentatively, D is TRBD2 (7 bases). CDR1 and CDR2 from the germline V gene are SNHLY and FYNNEI. The CDR3 sequence is 15 residues long. Trimming pared 8 bases from V and 6 bases from J, leaving 23 bases between. CDR3 bases: TGTGCCAGCTTCGGTTTCCTTTACAGGGAGGGCGAGCAGTACTTC. Translation: CASFGFLYREGEQYF.

V usage is TRBV27 and J usage is TRBJ2-2; the D gene is possibly TRBD1 (7 bases). With 5 bases removed from V and 5 bases from J, the gap between germline ends came to 27 bases. The CDR3 extends over 19 amino acids. CDR1 MNHEY and CDR2 SMNVEV come from the germline V gene (reference sequence). CDR3 coding DNA: TGTGCCAGCAGTCAGGGACAGCGACTGGGGGTTGGGGGGACCGGGGAGCTGTTTTTT. This encodes CASSQGQRLGVGGTGELFF.

This chain joins TRBV5-4 and TRBJ2-3, with 14 bases matching TRBD2. After removal of 0 bases from V and 3 bases from J, the junction contained 6 bases not matched to a gene. The CDR3 is made up of 18 amino acids. CDR1 and CDR2 from the germline V gene are SGHNT and YYREEE (reference sequence). The CDR3 spells CASSLVTSGGAGTDTQYF. The CDR3 region has the DNA TGTGCCAGCAGCTTGGTGACTAGCGGGGGGGCGGGAACAGATACGCAGTATTTT.

The CDR3 here is CASSPEGLAGITDTQYF. DNA for the CDR3: TGCGCCAGCAGCCCAGAGGGACTAGCGGGGATCACAGATACGCAGTATTTT. The rearrangement uses TRBV4-1 and TRBJ2-3; 13 bases agree with TRBD2. Unmatched junction bases numbered 6, after V lost 4 bases and J lost 2 bases. This CDR3 contains 17 residues. Germline V gene data show CDR1 as MGHRA and CDR2 as YSYEKL.

V usage is TRBV10-2 and J usage is TRBJ2-5; D may be TRBD2 (5 bases). CDR1 and CDR2 (germline): WSHSY, SAAADI. This CDR3 has 15 amino acids. V was trimmed by 6 bases and J by 5 bases, leaving 19 bases between them. In nucleotides, the CDR3 is TGCGCCAGCAGCGAAGGGAGTATTAGATTGGAGACCCAGTACTTC. The encoded protein is CASSEGSIRLETQYF.

This chain links TRBV10-3 with TRBJ2-3; TRBD2 is a possible D gene (6 bases). Trimming left V 4 bases short and J 2 bases short, with 13 bases between. Germline lookup yields CDR1 ENHRY and CDR2 SYGVKD. The CDR3 runs to 15 residues. Here the CDR3 DNA reads TGTGCCATCAGTGGTCGTGGGGGGAACACAGATACGCAGTATTTT. It specifies CAISGRGGNTDTQYF.

In its sample, this clone was seen a few times. V is TRBV12-5 and J is TRBJ1-1; no firm D call. Germline values: CDR1 LGHNT, CDR2 FRNRAP. With 1 base removed from V and 2 bases from J, the gap between germline ends came to 8 bases. The CDR3 runs to 14 residues. Here the CDR3 reads CASGLGHTNTEAFF. The CDR3 bases are TGTGCTAGTGGTTTGGGACATACTAACACTGAAGCTTTCTTT.